A single TCR beta chain is shown here with its context. Its specific antigen is unknown. One base away there is no much larger clone; base qualities are not given. V lost 3 bases and J lost 9 bases, and the count of bases not matched to a germline gene is 19. CDR1 and CDR2 were assigned from the germline V gene as SGDLS and YYNGEE. The CDR3 sequence holds 18 residues, the cysteine and phenylalanine included. The retained sequence is limited to the CDR3, 54 bases, with the frame set at the first base. Collaborating institutions collected whole blood in K2EDTA tubes following their own protocols. For TCRbeta analysis, collaborators shipped samples as frozen whole blood, isolated PBMCs, or DNA extracted from either of those sample types. This sample stems from a study of blood T cell repertoires in COVID-19 (TCRdb year 2020). Concerning the study at large: Collaborator samples came from the United States, Italy and Spain and covered acute and convalescent phases of COVID-19. The prospective study material was composed of cDNA or gDNA derived from T cells, B-cell-depleted T cells, or PBMCs. Deeply sampled blood TCRbeta repertoires from subjects exposed to, actively infected with, or recovered from COVID-19 were included in the dataset. The repertoires were released in a freely available public database meant as a resource for research on the immune response to SARS-CoV-2. Samples came from the ongoing ImmuneRACE study (first 160 participants) plus 1,254 subjects from 6 global collaborators. A de-identified subject ID, COVID-19 status, age in years and sex were almost always included in the sample metadata. Where available, HLA class I and class II types were obtained from metadata supplied by the sample provider rather than from assay-based typing. The study at large found these results: How much clinical and demographic metadata was included differed by source and by participant, and the metadata was provided uncurated.

The immunoSEQ Assay, a bias-controlled multiplex PCR, was used to amplify TCRbeta CDR3 regions from genomic DNA. In the original analysis: The number of nucleated cells in each sample was estimated by amplification of reference gene primers within the assay. To quantify the absolute abundance of each unique TCRbeta CDR3 rearrangement, sequence reads were collapsed and filtered. Productive Simpson clonality was computed per sample as the square root of Simpson's diversity index over productive rearrangements. TCRdb re-hosts the immuneACCESS table, in-frame sequences only. Its copies lack some clones; in the studies checked, an unresolved V gene accounts for under half of them, and the cause for the rest is not known. The V and J calls and clone size were taken over from that table, and D and trimming were inferred from the DNA. In this sample the table shows some 150,000 clones, 70% to 90% of which occur a single time. Jointly, the top ten make up approximately 8% of the sample.

The sequencing sample was made of peripheral blood. Here the chain combines TRBV9 and TRBJ2-1, and 9 bases in between align with TRBD2. This sequence was found in a woman aged 60-75 years with acute or convalescent COVID-19. The CDR3 region reads CASSASPDSGGNVIEQFF. The DNA sequence reads TGTGCCAGCAGCGCATCACCCGACAGCGGGGGGAACGTAATTGAGCAGTTCTTC.